This T cell receptor beta chain comes out of a study of T cells in Graves' hyperthyroidism and ophthalmopathy. Every diagnosis used clinical symptoms, serum thyroxine and TRAb, thyroid ultrasound and orbital computed tomography. In this sample, this clonotype turned up many times. Researchers amplified the TCR beta CDR3 regions from RNA transcripts. First-round RT-PCR of the TCR CDR3 relied on the HTBI primer set. In TCRdb, the multiplex PCR reads were re-called with MiXCR into one record per CDR3 protein. Counted here are 300,000 to 400,000 distinct CDR3 sequences, roughly an eighth occurring once; the ten biggest clones make up roughly 8.3%. The specimen was blood. The clonotype was recovered from a woman aged 18-29 years with Graves' hyperthyroidism.

Written as DNA, the CDR3 is TGTGCCAGTAGTATCTCACCGGGACTTAACACTGAAGCTTTCTTT. Translating it yields CASSISPGLNTEAFF. The chain combines TRBV19 with TRBJ1-1; tentative D call: TRBD1 (5 bases). With 3 bases removed from V and 2 bases from J, the gap between germline ends came to 13 bases. CDR1 is LNHDA, CDR2 SQIVND, per germline (reference sequence). CDR3 size: 15 residues.